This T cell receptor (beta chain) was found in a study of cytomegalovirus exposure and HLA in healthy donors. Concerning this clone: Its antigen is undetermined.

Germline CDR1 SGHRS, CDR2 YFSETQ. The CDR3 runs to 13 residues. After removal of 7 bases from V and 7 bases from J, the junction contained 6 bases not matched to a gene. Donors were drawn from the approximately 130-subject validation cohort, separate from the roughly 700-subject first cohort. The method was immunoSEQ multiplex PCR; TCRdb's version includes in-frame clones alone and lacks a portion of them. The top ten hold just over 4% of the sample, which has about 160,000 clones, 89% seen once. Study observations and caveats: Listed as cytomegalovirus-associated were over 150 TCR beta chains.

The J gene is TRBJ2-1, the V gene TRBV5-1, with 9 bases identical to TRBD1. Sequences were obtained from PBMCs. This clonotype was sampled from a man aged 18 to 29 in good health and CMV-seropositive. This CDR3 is CASGTGFGNEQFF. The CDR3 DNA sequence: TGCGCCAGCGGGACAGGGTTCGGGAATGAGCAGTTCTTC.